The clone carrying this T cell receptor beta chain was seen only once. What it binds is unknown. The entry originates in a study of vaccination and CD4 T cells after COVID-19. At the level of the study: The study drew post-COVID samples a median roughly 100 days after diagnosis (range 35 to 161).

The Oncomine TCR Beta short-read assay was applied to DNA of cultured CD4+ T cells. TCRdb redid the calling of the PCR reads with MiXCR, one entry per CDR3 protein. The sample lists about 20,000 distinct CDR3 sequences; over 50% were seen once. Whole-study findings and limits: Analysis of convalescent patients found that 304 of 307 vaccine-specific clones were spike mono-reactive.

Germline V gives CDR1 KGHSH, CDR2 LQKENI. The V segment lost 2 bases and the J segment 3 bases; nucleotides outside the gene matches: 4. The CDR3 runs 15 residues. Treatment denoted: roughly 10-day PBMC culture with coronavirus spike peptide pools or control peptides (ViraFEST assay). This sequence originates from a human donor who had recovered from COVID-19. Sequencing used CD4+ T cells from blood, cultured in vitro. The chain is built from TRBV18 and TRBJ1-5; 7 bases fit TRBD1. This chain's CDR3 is CASSPVGTVNQPQHF. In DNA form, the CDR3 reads TGTGCCAGCTCACCAGTCGGGACAGTCAATCAGCCCCAGCATTTT.